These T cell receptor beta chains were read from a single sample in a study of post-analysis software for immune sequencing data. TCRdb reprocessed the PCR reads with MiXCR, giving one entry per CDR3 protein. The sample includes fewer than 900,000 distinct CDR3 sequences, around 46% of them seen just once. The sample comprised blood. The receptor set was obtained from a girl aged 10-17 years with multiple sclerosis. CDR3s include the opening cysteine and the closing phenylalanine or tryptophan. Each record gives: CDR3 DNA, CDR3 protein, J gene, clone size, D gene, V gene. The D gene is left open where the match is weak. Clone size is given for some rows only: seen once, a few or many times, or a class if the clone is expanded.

TGCGCCAGCAGCGGTCGGCTAGCAGCGAACACCGGGGAGCTGTTTTTT | CASSGRLAANTGELFF | TRBJ2-2 | few | - | TRBV5-1
TGTGCCAGCAGCCAAGGCTCAGCGGGCCCCACAGATACGCAGTATTTT | CASSQGSAGPTDTQYF | TRBJ2-3 | - | - | TRBV3-1
TGTGCCAGCAAGCCTCTAGCGAACACAGATACGCAGTATTTT | CASKPLANTDTQYF | TRBJ2-3 | - | - | TRBV12-3/TRBV12-4
TGTGCCAGCAGTTTAGGTCGGACAGCGAACACTGAAGCTTTCTTT | CASSLGRTANTEAFF | TRBJ1-1 | - | - | TRBV12-3/TRBV12-4
TGCAGCGTTCAGGGCGAGAATAGCAATCAGCCCCAGCATTTT | CSVQGENSNQPQHF | TRBJ1-5 | - | - | TRBV29-1
TGTGCCACCAGCAGCCCCAAGTCGAATTGGAACACTGAAGCTTTCTTT | CATSSPKSNWNTEAFF | TRBJ1-1 | few | - | TRBV15
TGTGCCAGCAGCTCAGATCGGCGAACCTACGAGCAGTACTTC | CASSSDRRTYEQYF | TRBJ2-7 | - | - | TRBV7-8
TGTGCCAGCAGCTCACTAGGACAGCAGTTCTTC | CASSSLGQQFF | TRBJ2-1 | - | - | TRBV12-3/TRBV12-4
TGTGCCAGCAGCCAACCTGGGACTAGCGTTAATGAGCAGTTCTTC | CASSQPGTSVNEQFF | TRBJ2-1 | - | TRBD2 | TRBV4-2
TGCAGCGGGGGGGATCCCTACAATGAGCAGTACTTC | CSGGDPYNEQYF | TRBJ2-7 | - | - | TRBV29-1
TGCACCAGCAGCTTGGGACAGGCCCTCTACGAGCAGTACTTC | CTSSLGQALYEQYF | TRBJ2-7 | - | - | TRBV1
TGTGCCAGCAGCTCCGGGACTAGCGGGTTACGGGAGCAGTTCTTC | CASSSGTSGLREQFF | TRBJ2-1 | few | TRBD2 | TRBV7-9
TGTGCCAGCAGGCTGGGAGTGGGATACACAGATACGCAGTATTTT | CASRLGVGYTDTQYF | TRBJ2-3 | few | - | TRBV27
TGCACCAGCAGCCATAGACAGGGTCGAGGGTCCTACGAGCAGTACTTC | CTSSHRQGRGSYEQYF | TRBJ2-7 | - | TRBD1 | TRBV4-3
TGCGCCAGCAGCTTGGCAGTGGGAGGGGTTTACGAGCAGTACTTC | CASSLAVGGVYEQYF | TRBJ2-7 | - | TRBD2 | TRBV5-1
TGTGCCAGCAGCCCAAAGCGGAACTCCTACAATGAGCAGTTCTTC | CASSPKRNSYNEQFF | TRBJ2-1 | many | - | TRBV14
TGTGCCAGCAGCGGGGTGGGACTAGCGGGAGTAGGCGAGCAGTACTTC | CASSGVGLAGVGEQYF | TRBJ2-7 | - | TRBD2 | TRBV9
TGCAGTGCCGATAAGAGGGCCTTGCAAGAGACCCAGTACTTC | CSADKRALQETQYF | TRBJ2-5 | many | - | TRBV20-1
TGTGCCAGCAGTTTATACGGAGGCCGGCCAGAGACCCAGTACTTC | CASSLYGGRPETQYF | TRBJ2-5 | - | - | TRBV27
TGCAGTGCTAGAAGGTCTAGCAGCTCCTACAATGAGCAGTTCTTC | CSARRSSSSYNEQFF | TRBJ2-1 | - | - | TRBV20-1
TGTGCCATCAGCTCGACTAGCGGGAGGTTGGACAATGAGCAGTTCTTC | CAISSTSGRLDNEQFF | TRBJ2-1 | few | TRBD2 | TRBV10-3
TGCAGCGTTGGCGTGAACTCCTACGAGCAGTACTTC | CSVGVNSYEQYF | TRBJ2-7 | - | - | TRBV29-1
TGCAGCGTTGAAGTGGAGTTGCTGGAGTACTTC | CSVEVELLEYF | TRBJ2-7 | - | - | TRBV29-1
TGTGCCAGCAGCCCGTTGCAGGGTAGGGATACGCAGTATTTT | CASSPLQGRDTQYF | TRBJ2-3 | - | - | TRBV13
TGCAGTGCTAGAGGTCAGCATGAAGCTTTCTTT | CSARGQHEAFF | TRBJ1-1 | - | - | TRBV20-1
TGTGCCAGCAGTTTCGGGCAGGTAGTGGGGGACACTGAAGCTTTCTTT | CASSFGQVVGDTEAFF | TRBJ1-1 | - | - | TRBV12-3/TRBV12-4
TGTGCCAGCAGTTTTCTGGCGAATTCCAACCACTATGGCTACACCTTC | CASSFLANSNHYGYTF | TRBJ1-2 | - | - | TRBV27
TGCAGTGCTAGAGATCGCGGGGGGGGCTCCTACAATGAGCAGTTCTTC | CSARDRGGGSYNEQFF | TRBJ2-1 | - | TRBD2 | TRBV20-1
TGTGCCAGCAGCTCCCCCCGGCGGACAGGGCCAGATACGCAGTATTTT | CASSSPRRTGPDTQYF | TRBJ2-3 | few | TRBD1 | TRBV7-9
TGTGCCAGCAGCTTTCGGCTAGCGGGAGAAAGTCGCAATGAGCAGTTCTTC | CASSFRLAGESRNEQFF | TRBJ2-1 | - | TRBD2 | TRBV7-2
TGTGCCAGCTACGGGGCTAGCGGGGGGACTTACAATGAGCAGTTCTTC | CASYGASGGTYNEQFF | TRBJ2-1 | few | TRBD2 | TRBV12-3/TRBV12-4
TGTGCCAGCAGCTTAGGTGTGTCTGAAGCTTTCTTT | CASSLGVSEAFF | TRBJ1-1 | - | - | TRBV13
TGTGCCAGCAGTCTCCGGGACAGGCCTTCCTACGAGCAGTACTTC | CASSLRDRPSYEQYF | TRBJ2-7 | - | TRBD1 | TRBV12-3/TRBV12-4
TGCAGTGCTCCGTGGGAGACAACTAATGAAAAACTGTTTTTT | CSAPWETTNEKLFF | TRBJ1-4 | - | - | TRBV20-1
TGCAGTGCTAGAGATGGGATACCTAGGGGACAAGAGACCCAGTACTTC | CSARDGIPRGQETQYF | TRBJ2-5 | - | - | TRBV20-1
TGTGCCAGCAGCTTAGGGGAATTGTCCTACGAGCAGTACTTC | CASSLGELSYEQYF | TRBJ2-7 | - | - | TRBV7-9
- | CASSPDASSYEQYFGELFF | TRBJ2-2 | few | - | TRBV5-1
TGCGCCAGCAGCCCCGGGTCTCTTAGCAATCAGCCCCAGCATTTT | CASSPGSLSNQPQHF | TRBJ1-5 | - | - | TRBV5-1
TGCAGTGCTAGAGCGGTCGGGCTAGCGGGCCGAAAGGAGTTCACAGATACGCAGTATTTT | CSARAVGLAGRKEFTDTQYF | TRBJ2-3 | - | TRBD2 | TRBV20-1
TGCAGTGCGCCCCTAGCGGGAGGAAATGAGCAGTTCTTC | CSAPLAGGNEQFF | TRBJ2-1 | once | TRBD2 | TRBV20-1
TGTGCCAGCAGCTTAGTTCTCAGCCCGATGTACTTC | CASSLVLSPMYF | TRBJ2-7 | few | - | TRBV7-2
TGTGCCAGCAGTGAGAGGTGGGAGGGGTGGCTGAAGACCCAGTACTTC | CASSERWEGWLKTQYF | TRBJ2-5 | few | TRBD2 | TRBV6-1
TGCGCCAGCAGTGGGCAACCGGGGCGGGAGGACGAGCAGTACTTC | CASSGQPGREDEQYF | TRBJ2-7 | - | TRBD2 | TRBV10-1
TGTGCCAGCAGTTACTTGACAGGGGGCTTCTACGAGCAGTACTTC | CASSYLTGGFYEQYF | TRBJ2-7 | - | TRBD1 | TRBV6-5
TGTGCCAGCAGTTCGGGACAGGGTAACACCGGGGAGCTGTTTTTT | CASSSGQGNTGELFF | TRBJ2-2 | few | TRBD1 | TRBV16
TGTGCCAGCAGCTTAATGATCGGCTACGAGCAGTACTTC | CASSLMIGYEQYF | TRBJ2-7 | - | - | TRBV7-2
TGTGCCAGCAGCTTGGATGGGGGGGATGAGCAGTTCTTC | CASSLDGGDEQFF | TRBJ2-1 | - | TRBD2 | TRBV5-6
TGCAGTGCCAGACAGGGCGCTGAAGCTTTCTTT | CSARQGAEAFF | TRBJ1-1 | - | TRBD1 | TRBV20-1
TGTGCCATCAGTGAGTCGGTATCGAACACCATATATTTT | CAISESVSNTIYF | TRBJ1-3 | once | - | TRBV10-3
TGCAGTGCTAGAGAAGGGTCTGGGGCCAACGTCCTGACTTTC | CSAREGSGANVLTF | TRBJ2-6 | - | - | TRBV20-1
TGTGCCAGCGGCTTAGTAGGGAACACCGGGGAGCTGTTTTTT | CASGLVGNTGELFF | TRBJ2-2 | - | - | TRBV7-2
TGCAGCGTTGTAATCGGCGGGAGCATGGACATTCAGTACTTC | CSVVIGGSMDIQYF | TRBJ2-4 | - | TRBD2 | TRBV29-1
TGTGCCAGCAGGGGACCGGGACAGAACAATCAGCCCCAGCATTTT | CASRGPGQNNQPQHF | TRBJ1-5 | - | TRBD1 | TRBV28
TGTGCCAGCAGCTTCCCCACTAAGGGAGAGACCCAGTACTTC | CASSFPTKGETQYF | TRBJ2-5 | - | - | TRBV13
TGCAGTGCTTTCAAGACAGGGGGTAGCACAGATACGCAGTATTTT | CSAFKTGGSTDTQYF | TRBJ2-3 | - | TRBD1 | TRBV20-1
TGTGCCAGCAGCATAGCAGGGTTCTCCTACGAGCAGTACTTC | CASSIAGFSYEQYF | TRBJ2-7 | - | - | TRBV7-2
TGTGCCAGCAGTTACTCGACCCTAGCGTACGAGCAGTACTTC | CASSYSTLAYEQYF | TRBJ2-7 | - | - | TRBV6-5
TGTGCCAGCAGCTTAGGGGCGGGGGACACAGATACGCAGTATTTT | CASSLGAGDTDTQYF | TRBJ2-3 | - | TRBD2 | TRBV7-2